Sequencing of this T cell receptor beta chain was carried out in a study of blood T cell repertoires in COVID-19. Overall study context: The United States, Italy and Spain supplied acute and convalescent COVID-19 samples.

This clone has just a few counts. Generated by immunoSEQ multiplex PCR, the TCRdb table keeps only in-frame clones and is missing some. The sample lists around 140,000 clones, over 75% seen once, with 2.5% to 3% in the top ten. The sample consisted of PBMCs or T cells enriched from blood (not recorded which). The sequence was obtained from a woman aged 45 to 65 who had recovered from COVID-19.

In DNA, the CDR3 is TGCGCCAGCAGCATACCGTTGGGAGGCACTGAAGCTTTCTTT. It encodes CASSIPLGGTEAFF. The rearrangement uses TRBV5-1 and TRBJ1-1, with D unresolved. This CDR3 region has 14 residues. Germline V lookup: CDR1 SGHRS, CDR2 YFSETQ. V lost 4 bases, J lost 4 bases, and 14 bases lay in between.